The 19 T cell receptor beta chains listed next were all sequenced from one sample in a study of T cell changes during pregnancy in multiple sclerosis. Sequencing was performed with immunoSEQ multiplex PCR; in TCRdb, only in-frame clones are kept and a portion is missing. This sample has about 76,000 clones; 92% occur once, and the top ten carry 1.5% to 2%. The sequences come from peripheral blood, collected in the first trimester of pregnancy. The receptors originated from a female donor in good health, enrolled as a control in a pregnancy study.

The chain couples TRBV5-3 to TRBJ2-6; D not certain. TRBV5-3 is an ORF for which the function is uncertain. Trimming removed 5 bases from V and 0 bases from J, with 6 bases in between. The CDR3 totals 14 residues. The CDR3 here is CARRMASGANVLTF. The DNA for the CDR3 is TGTGCCAGAAGAATGGCCTCTGGGGCCAACGTCCTGACTTTC.

This chain links TRBV14 with TRBJ2-5; TRBD1 might be the D (6 bases). The CDR3 is 15 amino acids. CDR1 and CDR2 from the germline V gene are SGHDN and FVKESK. The V and J ends lost 0 bases and 2 bases respectively, with 10 bases between them. The CDR3 loop is CASSQDMGQQETQYF. DNA of the CDR3: TGTGCCAGCAGCCAAGATATGGGACAACAAGAGACCCAGTACTTC.

The chain is built from TRBV2 and TRBJ2-5, with 7 bases that match TRBD2. J was trimmed by 1 base and V by 6 bases; bases with no gene match: 8. Germline CDR1 SNHLY, CDR2 FYNNEI. CDR3 length equals 15 residues. Here the CDR3 DNA reads TGTGCCAGCAGATTCGGGGCTAGCGGCCAAGAGACCCAGTACTTC. It translates to CASRFGASGQETQYF. The whole variable domain, remainder taken from reference TRBV2 and TRBJ2-5, is EPEVTQTPSHQVTQMGQEVILRCVPISNHLYFYWYRQILGQKVEFLVSFYNNEISEKSEIFDDQFSVERPDGSNFTLKIRSTKLEDSAMYFCASRFGASGQETQYFGPGTRLLVL.

The CDR3 region is CASRTSYNEQFF. In nucleotides, the CDR3 is TGCGCCAGCAGGACTAGCTACAATGAGCAGTTCTTC. The chain uses TRBV10-2 and TRBJ2-1; D is possibly TRBD2 (6 bases). The CDR3 has 12 residues. The germline V gene encodes CDR1 WSHSY and CDR2 SAAADI. Trimming removed 6 bases from V and 3 bases from J, with 6 bases in between.

The genes are TRBV2 and TRBJ1-5, with D hard to call. The CDR3 runs to 13 residues. Looked up from germline, CDR1 is SNHLY and CDR2 is FYNNEI. The V end lost 3 bases, the J end lost 6 bases, and 9 bases lay between the germline ends. The CDR3 nucleotides are TGTGCCAGCAGTGATTATGGCGGTCAGCCCCAGCATTTT. It translates to CASSDYGGQPQHF.

The sample holds one count of this clone. The CDR3 DNA follows: TGTGCCAGCAGTCGGGGAGGTCTCATGAACACTGAAGCTTTCTTT. This sequence encodes CASSRGGLMNTEAFF. The J gene is TRBJ1-1, the V gene TRBV6-5; D gene unclear. Trimming stripped 5 bases from V and 0 bases from J, with 13 bases between. Germline CDR1 is MNHEY and CDR2 is SVGAGI. This CDR3 contains 15 residues.

The chain employs TRBV29-1 and TRBJ2-3; possibly TRBD2 for D (5 bases). The CDR3 is made up of 16 amino acids. V gave up 1 base and J gave up 6 bases, with 20 bases separating them. The V gene's germline CDR1 is SQVTM and CDR2 ANQGSEA. CDR3 protein: CSVEGFFGLAPDTQYF. CDR3 sequence (DNA): TGCAGCGTTGAAGGTTTTTTTGGTCTAGCCCCCGATACGCAGTATTTT.

V and J are TRBV5-1 and TRBJ2-7; 9 bases match TRBD2. CDR3 length: 15 residues. The germline gives CDR1 SGHRS, CDR2 YFSETQ. V was clipped by 4 bases and J by 3 bases; unmatched bases: 8. CDR3 DNA: TGCGCCAGCAGCGCCCTAGCGGGACCCAACTACGAGCAGTACTTC. It yields the protein CASSALAGPNYEQYF.

The J gene is TRBJ2-5, the V gene TRBV5-1; 8 bases match TRBD2. This CDR3 is built from 14 residues. Germline V gene sequence: CDR1 SGHRS, CDR2 YFSETQ. With V trimmed by 0 bases and J by 5 bases, 3 bases remained unmatched. Here the CDR3 reads CASSLEGLVETQYF. The CDR3 region has the DNA TGCGCCAGCAGCTTGGAGGGACTAGTTGAGACCCAGTACTTC.

This sequence joins TRBV19 and TRBJ1-1; D is undetermined. Germline CDR1 and CDR2: LNHDA and SQIVND (reference sequence). This CDR3 comprises 13 residues. V lost 5 bases and J 1 base, leaving 8 bases between the germline ends. The CDR3 bases are TGTGCCAGTAGTCTCAGTGGGAACACTGAAGCTTTCTTT. Its translation is CASSLSGNTEAFF.

This sequence joins TRBV5-1 and TRBJ2-1; 16 nucleotides line up with TRBD2. V was clipped by 4 bases and J by 10 bases; unmatched bases: 5. The CDR3 is made up of 15 amino acids. The germline gives CDR1 SGHRS, CDR2 YFSETQ. CDR3 nucleotide sequence: TGCGCCAGCAGCGGGACTAGCGGGAGGGCCTGGGAGCAGTTCTTC. Translated: CASSGTSGRAWEQFF.

The J gene is TRBJ1-3, the V gene TRBV7-9; possibly TRBD1 for D (6 bases). The CDR3 is 14 residues long. The ends were cut back, 4 bases at V and 4 bases at J, with 11 bases in the middle. The germline V gene encodes CDR1 SEHNR and CDR2 FQNEAQ (reference sequence). CDR3: CASSSDSAGNTIYF. The CDR3 nucleotides are TGTGCCAGCAGCTCGGACAGCGCGGGAAACACCATATATTTT. The full variable domain, in which reference TRBV7-9 and TRBJ1-3 provide the parts outside the CDR3, is DTGVSQNPRHKITKRGQNVTFRCDPISEHNRLYWYRQTLGQGPEFLTYFQNEAQLEKSRLLSDRFSAERPKGSFSTLEIQRTEQGDSAMYLCASSSDSAGNTIYFGEGSWLTVV.

The CDR3 DNA is TGTGCCAGCAGCTTAAACAGCCACTATGGCTACACCTTC. Translating gives CASSLNSHYGYTF. This chain connects TRBV7-2 to TRBJ1-2, with unresolved D. From germline, CDR1 is SGHTA and CDR2 FQGNSA. CDR3 length: 13 amino acids. V was clipped by 2 bases and J by 3 bases, with 7 bases between them.

CDR3 sequence (DNA): TGTGCCAGTAAGTGGAAGGACAGGGTGACCTACGAGCAGTACTTC. This gives the protein CASKWKDRVTYEQYF. V gene TRBV19 combines with J gene TRBJ2-7, with 8 bases lining up with TRBD1. This CDR3 is 15 amino acids long. Trimming cost V 7 bases and J 2 bases; bases outside gene matches: 10. Germline V gene data show CDR1 as LNHDA and CDR2 as SQIVND (reference sequence).

The rearrangement joins TRBV29-1 to TRBJ2-3; D is perhaps TRBD1 (6 bases). With 6 bases removed from V and 6 bases from J, the gap between germline ends came to 16 bases. Germline V gene sequence: CDR1 SQVTM, CDR2 ANQGSEA. The CDR3 spans 13 residues. The CDR3: CSVPSQGWDTQYF. DNA for the CDR3: TGCAGCGTACCTTCACAGGGATGGGATACGCAGTATTTT.

This chain joins TRBV6-4 and TRBJ2-2; a possible D gene is TRBD2 (6 bases). This CDR3 has 15 amino acids. Looked up from germline, CDR1 is MRHNA and CDR2 is SNTAGT. Trimming left V 10 bases short and J 2 bases short, with 17 bases between. The CDR3 DNA reads as TGTGCCATCATCGGAGGGCAGTGCAACACCGGGGAGCTGTTTTTT. Its translation is CAIIGGQCNTGELFF.

The V call is TRBV4-2, the J call TRBJ2-5; 10 nucleotides agree with TRBD1. The V segment lost 6 bases and the J segment 7 bases; nucleotides outside the gene matches: 8. Germline-derived CDR1 and CDR2 are LGHNA and YNFKEQ. This CDR3 is 14 amino acids long. The CDR3 region has the DNA TGTGCCAGCAGTCAGTCCGGGACAGGGGTGACCCAGTACTTC. Translated: CASSQSGTGVTQYF.

This sequence joins TRBV5-1 and TRBJ2-7; D is perhaps TRBD1 (6 bases). With 3 bases removed from V and 0 bases from J, the gap between germline ends came to 10 bases. The length of the CDR3 is 14 residues. Germline values: CDR1 SGHRS, CDR2 YFSETQ. The CDR3 sequence: CASSSGTPSYEQYF. The CDR3 DNA is TGCGCCAGCAGCTCCGGGACACCCTCCTACGAGCAGTACTTC.

V is TRBV6-1 and J is TRBJ1-1; D gene ambiguous. CDR3 length: 12 residues. Germline V gives CDR1 MNHNS, CDR2 SASEGT. The CDR3 DNA reads TGTGTATCCGGTTCTATGAACACTGAAGCTTTCTTT. It specifies CVSGSMNTEAFF.